The clone carrying this T cell receptor beta chain was seen at least ten times. No antigen is known for it. The authors amplified TCR beta CDR3 regions from RNA transcripts. First-round RT-PCR relied on HTBI primers, and a second-round multiplex PCR came next. Via MiXCR, TCRdb re-called the multiplex PCR reads, giving one row per CDR3 protein. This table holds about 380,000 distinct CDR3 sequences, 15% found once. This sample was included in a study of Graves' ophthalmopathy and Graves' hyperthyroidism. Broader study findings: Ophthalmopathy and stable hyperthyroidism were discriminated by a 13-signature model, with around 88% sensitivity and about 76% specificity.

Certain patients, namely those with other autoimmune diseases, uncontrolled infections, pregnancy or lactation, were excluded. The ends lost 5 bases at V and 6 bases at J; junction bases unmatched: 7. This CDR3 contains 13 residues. Germline-derived CDR1 and CDR2 are MNHNS and SASEGT. The sequencing sample was made of peripheral blood. The genes are TRBV6-1 and TRBJ2-7; TRBD2 aligns across 7 bases. This receptor was obtained from a woman between 18 and 30 years old with stable Graves' hyperthyroidism. The CDR3 nucleotides read TGTGCCAGCAGTCCAAGCGGGGAGGGCGAGCAGTACTTC. It translates to CASSPSGEGEQYF.